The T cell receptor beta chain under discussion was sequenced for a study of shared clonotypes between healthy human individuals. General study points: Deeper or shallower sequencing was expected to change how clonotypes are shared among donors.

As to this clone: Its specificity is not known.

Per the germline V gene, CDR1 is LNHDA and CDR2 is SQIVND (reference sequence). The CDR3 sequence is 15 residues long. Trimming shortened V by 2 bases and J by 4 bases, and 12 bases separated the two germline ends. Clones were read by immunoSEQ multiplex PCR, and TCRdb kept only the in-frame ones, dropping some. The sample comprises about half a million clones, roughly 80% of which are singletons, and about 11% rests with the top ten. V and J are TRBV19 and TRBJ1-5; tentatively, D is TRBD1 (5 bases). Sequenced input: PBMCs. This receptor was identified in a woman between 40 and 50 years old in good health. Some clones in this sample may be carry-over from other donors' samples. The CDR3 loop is CASSIQAGSNQPQHF. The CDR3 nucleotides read TGTGCCAGTAGTATACAAGCAGGGTCAAATCAGCCCCAGCATTTT.